A selection of T cell receptor beta chains follows, all from one sample in a study of CD8+CD57+ T cells in acquired aplastic anemia. TCRdb processed the reads anew with MiXCR; each CDR3 protein has one entry. This table holds a few hundred thousand distinct CDR3 sequences, roughly 55% found once. Sequenced input: sorted CD4+, CD8+, or CD8+CD57+ T cells (not recorded which) from PBMCs. These receptors were collected from a human donor in good health. The CDR3 runs from the conserved cysteine through the conserved F or W. The D gene is left open where the match is weak. Clone size is not always given. Where it is, it says once, few, many or a class for expanded clones.

V: TRBV20-1; size: .; D: .; J: TRBJ2-7; DNA: TGCAGTACTAGATCGCCAGCCTACGGGCAGTACTTC; CDR3: CSTRSPAYGQYF
V: TRBV4-1; size: many; D: .; J: TRBJ2-1; DNA: TGCGCCAGCAGCCACCCGACTAGTGGCAATGAGCAGTTCTTC; CDR3: CASSHPTSGNEQFF
V: TRBV7-8; size: .; D: .; J: TRBJ2-7; DNA: TGTGCCAGCAGCCCAGAGGGGGAGAGCGAGCAGTACTTC; CDR3: CASSPEGESEQYF
V: TRBV10-3; size: .; D: .; J: TRBJ1-2; DNA: TGTGCCATCAGTGATTCTGGGGGCTACACCTTC; CDR3: CAISDSGGYTF
V: TRBV18; size: few; D: .; J: TRBJ2-1; DNA: TGTGCCAGCTCACCACCGGCGGGGCTTAATGAGCAGTTCTTC; CDR3: CASSPPAGLNEQFF
V: TRBV19; size: .; D: .; J: TRBJ1-5; DNA: TGTGCCAGTAGTACAGAGCGAAATCAGCCCCAGCATTTT; CDR3: CASSTERNQPQHF
V: TRBV20-1; size: .; D: .; J: TRBJ1-1; DNA: TGCAGTGCTAGGCCGACAAGCACTGAAGCTTTCTTT; CDR3: CSARPTSTEAFF
V: TRBV19; size: .; D: TRBD1; J: TRBJ2-1; DNA: TGTGCCAGTAGTATAGATTGGACAGGGAATGGGTACAATGAGCAGTTCTTC; CDR3: CASSIDWTGNGYNEQFF
V: TRBV20-1; size: .; D: .; J: TRBJ2-2; DNA: TGCAGTGCTAGTTACAGGGATGAGACCGGGGAGCTGTTTTTT; CDR3: CSASYRDETGELFF
V: TRBV19; size: .; D: .; J: TRBJ2-7; DNA: TGTGCCAGTCAAAACGTGGGGTTCCACGAGCAGTACTTC; CDR3: CASQNVGFHEQYF
V: TRBV7-8; size: .; D: .; J: TRBJ2-2; DNA: TGTGCCAGCAGCTATCAACCTCCAGGGAACACCGGGGAGCTGTTTTTT; CDR3: CASSYQPPGNTGELFF
V: TRBV20-1; size: .; D: .; J: TRBJ2-2; DNA: TGCAGTGCTAGAAGGATCGGGGGAGGCACCGGGGAGCTGTTTTTT; CDR3: CSARRIGGGTGELFF
V: TRBV19; size: .; D: .; J: TRBJ1-5; DNA: TGTTCCGTGTCCAATGGCAATCAGCCCCAGCATTTT; CDR3: CSVSNGNQPQHF
V: TRBV24-1; size: few; D: .; J: TRBJ2-5; DNA: TGTGCCACCAGTGATAGCAGCGCAATGAAAGAGACCCAGTACTTC; CDR3: CATSDSSAMKETQYF
V: TRBV19; size: .; D: TRBD1; J: TRBJ1-6; DNA: TGTGCCAGTAGGTCGACAGGGCTTGGATATAATTCACCCCTCCACTTT; CDR3: CASRSTGLGYNSPLHF
V: TRBV7-3; size: .; D: .; J: TRBJ2-5; DNA: TGTGCCAGCAGCCCCGCTGGCGTGTACCAAGAGACCCAGTACTTC; CDR3: CASSPAGVYQETQYF
V: TRBV19; size: once; D: .; J: TRBJ1-3; DNA: TGTGCCAGTAGTATGTTCGGCGGAGACGCCTCCTCTGGAAACACCATATATTTT; CDR3: CASSMFGGDASSGNTIYF
V: TRBV9; size: many; D: .; J: TRBJ1-3; DNA: TGTGCCAGCAGCGTAGCAGGGAGCTCTGGAAACACCATATATTTT; CDR3: CASSVAGSSGNTIYF
V: TRBV20-1; size: many; D: .; J: TRBJ1-2; DNA: TGCAGTGCTAGAGATCAGGGGTCGACAGCTACCAACTATGGCTACACCTTC; CDR3: CSARDQGSTATNYGYTF
V: TRBV27; size: few; D: .; J: TRBJ2-1; DNA: TGTGCCAGCAGTCCGCAAACTAGCCTGACCTACAATGAGCAGTTCTTC; CDR3: CASSPQTSLTYNEQFF
V: TRBV7-9; size: many; D: .; J: TRBJ1-6; DNA: TGTGCCAGCAGCTCAGATGTCAGGTCCTTTAATTCACCCCTCCACTTT; CDR3: CASSSDVRSFNSPLHF
V: TRBV29-1; size: .; D: .; J: TRBJ1-1; DNA: TGCAGCGTTGCCCGGAATAACAGGGACACTGAAGCTTTCTTT; CDR3: CSVARNNRDTEAFF
V: TRBV10-3; size: .; D: .; J: TRBJ1-6; DNA: TGTGCCAGCAGTGAAGCGTCGGGCTATAGTAGCGATTCACCCCTCCACTTT; CDR3: CASSEASGYSSDSPLHF
V: TRBV20-1; size: once; D: TRBD1; J: TRBJ1-1; DNA: TGCAGTGCTAGAGATTCTACCGGGACAGCATTCATGAACACTGAAGCTTTCTTT; CDR3: CSARDSTGTAFMNTEAFF
V: TRBV10-3; size: .; D: TRBD1; J: TRBJ2-1; DNA: TGTGCCACCGGGACAGGGCACAATGAGCAGTTCTTC; CDR3: CATGTGHNEQFF
V: TRBV19; size: .; D: TRBD1; J: TRBJ2-5; DNA: TGTGCCAGTAGTCCGACAGGGGGCCGGGAAGAGACCCAGTACTTC; CDR3: CASSPTGGREETQYF
V: TRBV20-1; size: .; D: .; J: TRBJ1-1; DNA: TGCAGTGCCGGAAGGAACACTGAAGCTTTCTTT; CDR3: CSAGRNTEAFF
V: TRBV19; size: .; D: TRBD1; J: TRBJ1-2; DNA: TGTGCCAGTAGCTCCCTAGTGGGGGACAGCTATGGCTACACCTTC; CDR3: CASSSLVGDSYGYTF
V: TRBV7-2; size: .; D: .; J: TRBJ2-1; DNA: TGTGCCAGCAGCTCGCTCGCGGGGACTTCTAGTGAGCAGTTCTTC; CDR3: CASSSLAGTSSEQFF
V: TRBV10-3; size: .; D: TRBD1; J: TRBJ2-2; DNA: TGTGCCATCAGTGAGTCTACGGACAGGGCGGAGACCGGGGAGCTGTTTTTT; CDR3: CAISESTDRAETGELFF
V: TRBV12-3/TRBV12-4; size: many; D: .; J: TRBJ2-5; DNA: TGTGCCAGCAGTTATAGGGGACTTTCGGAGATCCAGTACTTC; CDR3: CASSYRGLSEIQYF
V: TRBV2; size: few; D: TRBD1; J: TRBJ1-1; DNA: TGTGCCACTGCGTCAGGGGGCCAGGACACTGAAGCTTTCTTT; CDR3: CATASGGQDTEAFF
V: TRBV9; size: .; D: .; J: TRBJ1-6; DNA: TGTGCCAGCAGCGTAGTGGGCGATTCCTATAATTCACCCCTCCACTTT; CDR3: CASSVVGDSYNSPLHF
V: TRBV4-1; size: many; D: .; J: TRBJ1-3; DNA: TGCGCCAGCAGCCAAAGAGGGGGGAGAAACACCATATATTTT; CDR3: CASSQRGGRNTIYF
V: TRBV11-3; size: many; D: .; J: TRBJ1-1; DNA: TGTGCCAGCAGCTTAGGGTTTAACACTGAAGCTTTCTTT; CDR3: CASSLGFNTEAFF
V: TRBV9; size: many; D: .; J: TRBJ2-1; DNA: TGTGCCAGCAGCGAAGACACCAACAATGAGCAGTTCTTC; CDR3: CASSEDTNNEQFF
V: TRBV6-2/TRBV6-3; size: many; D: .; J: TRBJ1-2; DNA: TGTGCCAGCAGTTATCACCCGGCAGCGGCACCTGGCTACACCTTC; CDR3: CASSYHPAAAPGYTF
V: TRBV10-3; size: .; D: .; J: TRBJ2-2; DNA: TGTGCCATCAGTGATTTTGTGGGGTTTAGCGGGGAGCTGTTTTTT; CDR3: CAISDFVGFSGELFF
V: TRBV2; size: many; D: .; J: TRBJ2-1; DNA: TGTGCCAGCAGTGGATTGGAACTACCGTCTGTTACGGATGAGCAGTTCTTC; CDR3: CASSGLELPSVTDEQFF
V: TRBV20-1; size: few; D: .; J: TRBJ2-1; DNA: TGCAGTGTAGGTGGGAATGAGCAGTTCTTC; CDR3: CSVGGNEQFF
V: TRBV4-2; size: many; D: TRBD2; J: TRBJ2-7; DNA: TGTGCCAGCAGCCAGGGACTAGCGGGTGGTACCTCCTACGAGCAGTACTTC; CDR3: CASSQGLAGGTSYEQYF
V: TRBV20-1; size: few; D: .; J: TRBJ2-7; DNA: TGCAGTGCTAGAGATCTCGAAGGGTCTGCCTACGAGCAGTACTTC; CDR3: CSARDLEGSAYEQYF
V: TRBV15; size: once; D: .; J: TRBJ2-7; DNA: TGTGCCACCAGCGGCTCTACGAAGCAGTACTTC; CDR3: CATSGSTKQYF
V: TRBV28; size: many; D: .; J: TRBJ2-5; DNA: TGTGCCAGCAGTGGGGGGACAGCCCAAGAGACCCAGTACTTC; CDR3: CASSGGTAQETQYF
V: TRBV29-1; size: .; D: TRBD1; J: TRBJ2-1; DNA: TGCAGCACAGAGAACTACGTGGGACAGCGTAGACGTAATGAGCAGTTCTTC; CDR3: CSTENYVGQRRRNEQFF
V: TRBV27; size: many; D: .; J: TRBJ2-7; DNA: TGTGCCAGCAGTGCACGGACAGACTCCTACGAGCAGTACTTC; CDR3: CASSARTDSYEQYF
V: TRBV2; size: few; D: .; J: TRBJ2-6; DNA: TGTGCCAGCACTGCGTCTGGGGCCAACGTCCTGACTTTC; CDR3: CASTASGANVLTF
V: TRBV6-2/TRBV6-3; size: many; D: TRBD2; J: TRBJ2-1; DNA: TGTGCCAGCAGTACTAGCGGGGAGTACAATGAGCAGTTCTTC; CDR3: CASSTSGEYNEQFF
V: TRBV7-9; size: few; D: TRBD1; J: TRBJ1-1; DNA: TGTGCCAGCAGCTTTCCGGGGACAGATGCGAACACTGAAGCTTTCTTT; CDR3: CASSFPGTDANTEAFF
V: TRBV7-9; size: .; D: TRBD1; J: TRBJ1-1; DNA: TGTGCCAGCAGCTTAGGGGACAGAATGAACACTGAAGCTTTCTTT; CDR3: CASSLGDRMNTEAFF
V: TRBV7-9; size: .; D: TRBD1; J: TRBJ2-7; DNA: TGTGCCAGCAGATCGTCCCGGACAGGAAGCTACGAGCAGTACTTC; CDR3: CASRSSRTGSYEQYF
V: TRBV2; size: .; D: .; J: TRBJ1-5; DNA: TGTGCCAGCAGTGCGTCCCCCAATCAGCCCCAGCATTTT; CDR3: CASSASPNQPQHF